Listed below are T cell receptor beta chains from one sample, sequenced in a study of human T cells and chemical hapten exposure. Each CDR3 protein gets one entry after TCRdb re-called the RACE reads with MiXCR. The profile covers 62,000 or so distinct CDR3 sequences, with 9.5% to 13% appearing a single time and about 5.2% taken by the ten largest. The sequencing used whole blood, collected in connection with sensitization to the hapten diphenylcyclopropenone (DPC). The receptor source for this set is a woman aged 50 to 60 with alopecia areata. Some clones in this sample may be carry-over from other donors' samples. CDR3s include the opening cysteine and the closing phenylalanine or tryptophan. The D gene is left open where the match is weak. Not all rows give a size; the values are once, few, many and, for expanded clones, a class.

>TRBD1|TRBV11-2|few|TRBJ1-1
CASSLGDRLNTEAFF
TGTGCCAGCAGCTTAGGGGACAGATTGAACACTGAAGCTTTCTTT
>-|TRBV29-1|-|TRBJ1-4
CSAGSGFATNEKLFF
TGCAGCGCCGGATCGGGGTTCGCAACTAATGAAAAACTGTTTTTT
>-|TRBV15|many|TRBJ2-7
CATSTQESEQYF
TGTGCCACCAGCACCCAAGAGTCCGAGCAGTACTTC
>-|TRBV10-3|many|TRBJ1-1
CAISDLVNTEAFF
TGTGCCATCAGTGATCTGGTGAACACTGAAGCTTTCTTT
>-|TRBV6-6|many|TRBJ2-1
CASSYKQGSYNEQFF
TGTGCCAGCAGTTACAAGCAGGGTTCCTACAATGAGCAGTTCTTC
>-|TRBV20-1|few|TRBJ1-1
CSARSGGQYPEAFF
TGCAGTGCTAGGTCCGGCGGGCAGTACCCTGAAGCTTTCTTT
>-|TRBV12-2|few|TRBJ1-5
CASRLAGLLTGRGNQPQHF
TGTGCAAGTCGCTTAGCGGGCCTTCTCACAGGGCGAGGCAATCAGCCCCAGCATTTT
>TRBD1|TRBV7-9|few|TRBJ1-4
CASSSPPDRAWMEKLFF
TGTGCCAGCAGCTCCCCCCCGGACAGGGCTTGGATGGAAAAACTGTTTTTT
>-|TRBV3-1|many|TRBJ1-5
CASSPSQWGSGQPQHF
TGTGCCAGCAGCCCGTCCCAATGGGGCTCGGGTCAGCCCCAGCATTTT
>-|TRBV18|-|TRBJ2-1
CASSPTRPNNEQFF
TGTGCCAGCTCCCCGACTAGACCGAACAATGAGCAGTTCTTC
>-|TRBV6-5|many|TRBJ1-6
CASSYSDNSPLHF
TGTGCCAGCAGTTACTCTGACAATTCACCCCTCCACTTT
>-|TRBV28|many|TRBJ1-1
CASKAGVEAFF
TGTGCCAGCAAAGCGGGGGTTGAAGCTTTCTTT
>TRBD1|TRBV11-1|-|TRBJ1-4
CASSLSDREDEKLFF
TGTGCCAGCAGCTTATCCGACAGGGAGGATGAAAAACTGTTTTTT
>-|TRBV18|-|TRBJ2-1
CASSPFGLLGYEQFF
TGTGCCAGCTCACCATTTGGGTTATTAGGGTATGAGCAGTTCTTC
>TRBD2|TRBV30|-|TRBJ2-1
CAWSGLAGSGSYNEQFF
TGTGCCTGGAGTGGACTAGCGGGGTCCGGCTCCTACAATGAGCAGTTCTTC
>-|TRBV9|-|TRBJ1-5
CASSVGGKGLPQHF
TGTGCCAGCAGCGTCGGCGGGAAAGGTTTGCCCCAGCATTTT
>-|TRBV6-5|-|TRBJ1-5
CASRPGTVSNQPQHF
TGTGCCAGCAGACCGGGGACGGTCAGCAATCAGCCCCAGCATTTT
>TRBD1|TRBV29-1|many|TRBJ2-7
CSVGPPGQGGYEQYF
TGCAGCGTTGGTCCCCCTGGACAGGGTGGATACGAGCAGTACTTC
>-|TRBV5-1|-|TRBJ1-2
CASSLVDSPYTF
TGCGCCAGCAGCTTGGTGGACAGTCCGTACACCTTC
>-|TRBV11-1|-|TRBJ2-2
CASSLEGAGELFF
TGTGCCAGCAGCTTAGAGGGCGCCGGGGAGCTGTTTTTT
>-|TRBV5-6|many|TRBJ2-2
CASRLRGSTGELFF
TGTGCCAGCAGGTTGCGGGGATCGACCGGGGAGCTGTTTTTT
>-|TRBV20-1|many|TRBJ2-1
CSALGDWLEQFF
TGCAGTGCCCTAGGGGACTGGTTGGAGCAGTTCTTC
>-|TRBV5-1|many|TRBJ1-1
CASSSDRLNTEAFF
TGCGCCAGCAGTTCAGACAGGTTGAACACTGAAGCTTTCTTT
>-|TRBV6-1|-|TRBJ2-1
CASSEAADYNEQFF
TGTGCCAGCAGTGAAGCGGCGGATTACAATGAGCAGTTCTTC
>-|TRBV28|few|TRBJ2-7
CASSPGPSYEQYF
TGTGCCAGCAGCCCGGGACCCAGTTACGAGCAGTACTTC
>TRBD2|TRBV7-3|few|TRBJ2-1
CASSFSGSSRDEQFF
TGTGCCAGCAGCTTTAGCGGGAGTTCCCGGGACGAGCAGTTCTTC
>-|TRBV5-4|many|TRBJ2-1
CASRLGERGNEQFF
TGTGCCAGCAGATTGGGGGAGAGGGGCAATGAGCAGTTCTTC
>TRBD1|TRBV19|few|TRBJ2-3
CASRDRGLTDTQYF
TGTGCCAGTAGGGACAGGGGATTGACAGATACGCAGTATTTT
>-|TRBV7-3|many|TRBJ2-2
CASSLRVTGQGSAGELFF
TGTGCCAGCAGCTTAAGGGTGACGGGGCAGGGATCGGCCGGGGAGCTGTTTTTT
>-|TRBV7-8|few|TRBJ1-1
CASSLGLGLSNTEAFF
TGTGCCAGCAGCTTAGGGCTGGGATTATCGAACACTGAAGCTTTCTTT
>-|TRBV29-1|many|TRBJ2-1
CSVEPGNILYNEQFF
TGCAGCGTTGAACCTGGGAACATTCTTTACAATGAGCAGTTCTTC
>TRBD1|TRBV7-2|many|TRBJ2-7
CASSWTGDISYEQYF
TGTGCCAGCAGCTGGACAGGGGACATATCCTACGAGCAGTACTTC
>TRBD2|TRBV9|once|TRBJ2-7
CASSVGLAGGAYEQYF
TGTGCCAGCAGCGTAGGGCTAGCGGGGGGTGCCTACGAGCAGTACTTC
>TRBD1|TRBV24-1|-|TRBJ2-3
CATSDTGTGSDTQYF
TGTGCCACCAGTGACACCGGGACAGGGAGCGATACGCAGTATTTT
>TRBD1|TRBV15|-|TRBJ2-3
CVTSRDFTGATDTQYF
TGTGTCACCAGCAGAGATTTTACAGGGGCCACAGATACGCAGTATTTT
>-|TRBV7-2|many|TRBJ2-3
CASSPTGATFTDTQYF
TGTGCCAGCAGCCCAACCGGCGCGACCTTCACAGATACGCAGTATTTT
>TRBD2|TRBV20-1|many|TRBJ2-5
CSATSGGSHNQETQYF
TGCAGTGCTACTAGCGGGGGGTCCCATAACCAAGAGACCCAGTACTTC
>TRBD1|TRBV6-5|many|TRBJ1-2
CASSRDRVHYGYTF
TGTGCCAGCAGTCGGGACAGAGTTCACTATGGCTACACCTTC
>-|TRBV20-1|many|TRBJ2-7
CSASPLTFRGFEQYF
TGCAGTGCTTCTCCCCTGACGTTTCGGGGTTTCGAGCAGTACTTC
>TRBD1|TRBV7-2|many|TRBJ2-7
CASSFQTGDEQYF
TGTGCCAGCAGCTTCCAGACAGGGGACGAGCAGTACTTC
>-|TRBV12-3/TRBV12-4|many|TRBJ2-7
CASRLTGNEQYF
TGTGCCAGCAGATTAACAGGGAACGAGCAGTACTTC
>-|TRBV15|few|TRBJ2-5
CATTRDTNQETQYF
TGTGCCACCACCCGGGACACCAATCAAGAGACCCAGTACTTC
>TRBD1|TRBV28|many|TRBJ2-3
CASSSPDRVKDTQYF
TGTGCCAGCAGTTCCCCGGACAGGGTAAAAGATACGCAGTATTTT
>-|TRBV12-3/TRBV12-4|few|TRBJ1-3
CASSFGGDSGNTIYF
TGTGCCAGCAGTTTTGGGGGAGACAGTGGAAACACCATATATTTT
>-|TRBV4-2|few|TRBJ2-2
CASSQDGRATGELFF
TGTGCCAGCAGCCAAGACGGCAGGGCGACCGGGGAGCTGTTTTTT
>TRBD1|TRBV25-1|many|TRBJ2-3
CASRPTGGADTQYF
TGTGCCAGCAGGCCGACAGGGGGGGCAGATACGCAGTATTTT
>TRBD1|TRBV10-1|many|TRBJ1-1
CASSEAGGTEAFF
TGCGCCAGCAGTGAGGCAGGGGGCACTGAAGCTTTCTTT
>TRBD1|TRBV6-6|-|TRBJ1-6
CASRLGQGQLHF
TGTGCCAGCAGACTTGGACAGGGCCAACTCCACTTT
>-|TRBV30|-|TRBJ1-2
CAWSQGYYYGYTF
TGTGCCTGGTCCCAAGGGTACTACTATGGCTACACCTTC
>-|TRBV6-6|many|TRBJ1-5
CASSYGEQGGQPQHF
TGTGCCAGCAGTTACGGGGAGCAGGGCGGTCAGCCCCAGCATTTT
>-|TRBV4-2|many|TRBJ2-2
CASNPAETYTGELFF
TGTGCCAGCAATCCAGCGGAGACGTACACCGGGGAGCTGTTTTTT
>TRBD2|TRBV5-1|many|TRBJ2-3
CASSFPRGTSGYSTDTQYF
TGCGCCAGCAGCTTCCCCCGCGGGACTAGCGGTTATAGCACAGATACGCAGTATTTT
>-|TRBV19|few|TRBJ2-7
CASSMVNRREQYF
TGTGCCAGTAGTATGGTAAACCGGCGTGAGCAGTACTTC
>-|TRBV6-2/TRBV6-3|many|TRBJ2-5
CASSYGGTAQETQYF
TGTGCCAGCAGTTACGGAGGGACAGCTCAAGAGACCCAGTACTTC
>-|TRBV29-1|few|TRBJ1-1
CSVQDLGTEAFF
TGCAGCGTCCAAGATTTGGGCACTGAAGCTTTCTTT
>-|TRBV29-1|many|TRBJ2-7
CSVMTVSYEQYF
TGCAGCGTCATGACCGTATCCTACGAGCAGTACTTC
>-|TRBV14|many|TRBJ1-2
CASSPPGNYGYTF
TGTGCCAGCAGCCCGCCGGGAAACTATGGCTACACCTTC
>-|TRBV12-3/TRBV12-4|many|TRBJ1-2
CASSLGANYGYTF
TGTGCCAGCAGTTTGGGAGCTAACTATGGCTACACCTTC